This TCR beta chain was retrieved from a study of cytomegalovirus exposure and HLA in healthy donors. Primers for the PCR totalled 60 Vbeta and 13 Jbeta. How the authors handled the data: Later, an analysis found 80 million or so unique TCR beta chains, and about 9.9 million of these were shared. TCRdb keeps only in-frame clones here, not all; method: immunoSEQ multiplex PCR. V, J and clone size derive from that table, while D and trimming were established from the DNA sequence. The table shows more than 80,000 clones, with about four fifths occurring only once. As concerns this clone: Its antigen is still unknown.

Trimming removed 3 bases from V and 5 bases from J, with 23 bases in between. Germline assignment: CDR1 MDHEN and CDR2 SYDVKM. The CDR3 extends over 17 amino acids. Findings and limits, study-wide: The study recorded 160 or so TCR beta chains that were cytomegalovirus-associated.

The material sequenced was PBMCs. This TCR was sampled from a man in his sixties in good health and CMV-seronegative. This chain connects TRBV28 to TRBJ2-7; maybe TRBD2 (6 bases). The CDR3 region is CASSFYGLTGGRNEQYF. As DNA, the CDR3 is TGTGCCAGCAGTTTTTACGGTCTCACCGGGGGAAGGAACGAGCAGTACTTC.